The clone carrying this T cell receptor beta chain was seen more than once but under ten times. What it binds is unknown. Time point in this sample: patch test 3, about 24 weeks after DPC sensitization. Indicated treatment: therapeutic diphenylcyclopropenone sensitization with weekly scalp DPC. This record belongs to a study of human T cells and chemical hapten exposure. Overall study context: Investigators sensitized approximately 2 cm by approximately 2 cm of upper inner arm skin with 2% DPC.

Germline V gives CDR1 MDHEN, CDR2 SYDVKM. The CDR3 length is 11 residues. Between the trimmed V and J ends, which lost 6 bases and 2 bases, there was a span of 4 bases. TCRdb used MiXCR to reprocess the RACE reads, holding one entry per CDR3 protein. The profile shows some 90,000 distinct CDR3 sequences, about a tenth of them singletons. Overall study results and limits: Given that the donors had alopecia, their immune response may differ from that seen in healthy people.

The chain is built from TRBV28 and TRBJ1-2; no clear D gene. The receptor was isolated from a woman aged 30 to 39 with alopecia areata. Some clones in this sample may be carry-over from other donors' samples. Sequencing was performed on whole blood, taken in connection with sensitization to the hapten diphenylcyclopropenone (DPC). The CDR3 region has the DNA TGTGCCAGCAGAGGGAACTATGGCTACACCTTC. Encoded protein: CASRGNYGYTF.